The clone carrying this TCR beta chain appeared a few times. These data come from a study of T cells in Graves' hyperthyroidism and ophthalmopathy. V lost 6 bases and J 6 bases, leaving 7 bases between the germline ends. The CDR3 extends over 10 amino acids. Germline loops: CDR1 SQVTM, CDR2 ANQGSEA. RNA transcripts gave rise to amplified TCR beta CDR3 regions. The HTBI primer set drove a first-round RT-PCR of the TCR CDR3. TCRdb itself ran the multiplex PCR reads through MiXCR, one entry per CDR3 protein. This table has 450,000 to 600,000 distinct CDR3 sequences, approximately 20% appearing once. This receptor was identified in a man aged 40-55 years with Graves' ophthalmopathy. Sequenced sample: blood. The chain combines TRBV29-1 with TRBJ2-3; D not certain. Here the CDR3 reads CSVMVDTQYF. The CDR3, as DNA: TGCAGCGTCATGGTGGATACGCAGTATTTT.